This record looks at one T cell receptor beta chain sequence and its context. Antigen specificity is unknown. This sample was included in a study of OX40 agonist ivuxolimab in advanced cancers. Overall study context: The mean age was approximately 60 years, ranging from about 20 to 90, with under 90% of participants male. General observations from the study: The average count of expanded clones was higher among CD8+ T cells than among CD4+.

V was clipped by 8 bases and J by 7 bases; unmatched bases: 9. Germline CDR1 is SNHLY and CDR2 is FYNNEI. The CDR3 sequence is 13 residues long. Sequencing used immunoSEQ multiplex PCR; TCRdb keeps in-frame clones, though not all of them. This table has 110,000 or so clones, 85% to 95% appearing once. The rearrangement uses TRBV2 and TRBJ2-7; TRBD2 matches 9 bases. This specimen consisted of CD4+ or CD8+ T cells sorted from blood, obtained in a trial of the OX40 agonist ivuxolimab. The receptor's source is an adult with an advanced solid tumor such as melanoma, head and neck, liver or kidney cancer. CDR3 sequence (DNA): TGTGCCAGCTCCGGGACTAGCTACGTGGAGCAGTACTTC. Encoded protein: CASSGTSYVEQYF. Variable domain in full (rest from reference TRBV2 and TRBJ2-7): EPEVTQTPSHQVTQMGQEVILRCVPISNHLYFYWYRQILGQKVEFLVSFYNNEISEKSEIFDDQFSVERPDGSNFTLKIRSTKLEDSAMYFCASSGTSYVEQYFGPGTRLTVT.